The next 15 T cell receptor beta chains were all read from a single sample in a study of cytomegalovirus exposure and HLA in healthy donors. The PCR was carried out with 60 Vbeta primers and 13 Jbeta primers. Assay used: immunoSEQ multiplex PCR; TCRdb lists only in-frame clones, some missing. The sample records 200,000 or so clones, 82% being singletons. The sample taken for sequencing was PBMCs. The receptors derive from a woman between 45 and 60 years old in good health and CMV-seropositive.

The chain joins TRBV14 to TRBJ2-5; D is ambiguous. The V and J ends lost 2 bases and 7 bases respectively, with 8 bases between them. Germline V gene sequence: CDR1 SGHDN, CDR2 FVKESK. This CDR3 is 12 amino acids long. This CDR3 is CASSQTSGTQYF. Written as DNA, the CDR3 is TGTGCCAGCAGCCAAACCTCAGGGACCCAGTACTTC.

The chain uses TRBV2 and TRBJ2-1; the D gene is possibly TRBD1 (5 bases). Germline CDR1 is SNHLY and CDR2 is FYNNEI. The CDR3 extends over 15 amino acids. Trimming left V 0 bases short and J 10 bases short, with 16 bases between. Here the CDR3 DNA reads TGTGCCAGCAGTGAAGCGTCAACTCTCAGGGAAGAGCAGTTCTTC. Residues: CASSEASTLREEQFF.

This clone was counted a few times. V is TRBV5-6 and J is TRBJ1-2, with no clear D. The CDR3 extends over 13 amino acids. Germline assignment: CDR1 SGHDT and CDR2 YYEEEE. V shed 2 bases and J shed 2 bases, with 7 bases lying between them. The CDR3 protein is CASSFEQNYGYTF. CDR3 nucleotides: TGTGCCAGCAGCTTCGAACAAAACTATGGCTACACCTTC. Together with reference TRBV5-6 and TRBJ1-2, the CDR3 gives the full variable domain: DAGVTQSPTHLIKTRGQQVTLRCSPKSGHDTVSWYQQALGQGPQFIFQYYEEEERQRGNFPDRFSGHQFPNYSSELNVNALLLGDSALYLCASSFEQNYGYTFGSGTRLTVV.

The V and J genes are TRBV20-1 and TRBJ2-5; D call uncertain. Trimming pared 1 base from V and 11 bases from J, leaving 11 bases between. The CDR3 totals 11 residues. CDR1 DFQATT and CDR2 SNEGSKA come from the germline V gene (reference sequence). The CDR3 sequence: CSARGSGEQYF. The CDR3 DNA reads as TGCAGTGCTAGAGGTTCTGGTGAGCAGTACTTC.

The chain employs TRBV18 and TRBJ1-5; no reliable D call. Germline CDR1 is KGHSH and CDR2 is LQKENI. Trimming pared 10 bases from V and 6 bases from J, leaving 16 bases between. The CDR3 loop spans 13 amino acids. The CDR3 DNA reads as TGTGCCACTCGAATCGGGGTAGTTCAGCCCCAGCATTTT. It is translated as CATRIGVVQPQHF.

Notes on this clone: This sample includes further DNA sequences coding for the same CDR3. The chain recombines TRBV5-1 with TRBJ2-1, with 15 bases that match TRBD2. This CDR3 is built from 18 residues. V dropped 4 bases and J dropped 4; count of bases not matched to a gene: 9. The V gene's germline CDR1 is SGHRS and CDR2 YFSETQ. CDR3 sequence reads: CASSLGLAGGLSYNEQFF. The DNA of the CDR3 is TGCGCCAGCAGCCTGGGACTAGCGGGAGGTCTTTCTTACAATGAGCAGTTCTTC.

The V gene is TRBV7-2, the J gene TRBJ2-5; perhaps TRBD2 as D (5 bases). Trimming took off 6 bases at V and 2 bases at J, with 10 bases between the two ends. Germline V gene sequence: CDR1 SGHTA, CDR2 FQGNSA. This CDR3 has 13 amino acids. CDR3 in amino acids: CASSRPGQETQYF. In DNA, the CDR3 is TGTGCCAGCAGTCGCCCGGGGCAAGAGACCCAGTACTTC.

This clone is a singleton in its sample. One end of the junction does not line up with germline, which may come from a read error. The chain joins TRBV7-3 to TRBJ2-5; 8 nucleotides align to TRBD1. Germline V gene data show CDR1 as SGHTA and CDR2 as FQGTGA. The CDR3 consists of 16 residues. The CDR3 loop reads CSSSLTSTGDGETQYF. The CDR3 nucleotides read TGTTCCAGCAGCTTAACGTCGACAGGGGATGGGGAGACCCAGTACTTC.

V gene TRBV7-9 combines with J gene TRBJ2-7, with a weak D call TRBD1 (5 bases). Germline V gene sequence: CDR1 SEHNR, CDR2 FQNEAQ (reference sequence). The V and J ends lost 3 bases and 4 bases respectively, with 13 bases between them. The CDR3 extends over 14 amino acids. CDR3 sequence (DNA): TGTGCCAGCAGCTTGGCCCCCCCAGGGTACGAGCAGTACTTC. It specifies CASSLAPPGYEQYF.

This sequence joins TRBV5-1 and TRBJ1-2; no definite D call. V was shortened by 0 bases and J by 9 bases, with 18 bases between the two germline ends. This CDR3 contains 15 residues. The germline gives CDR1 SGHRS, CDR2 YFSETQ. The CDR3 DNA reads TGCGCCAGCAGCTTGGGGTGGGAGTCCCCGTCACGCTACACCTTC. The encoded protein is CASSLGWESPSRYTF.

The CDR3 is CASTDRGDQPQHF. In DNA form, the CDR3 reads TGTGCCAGCACCGACAGGGGCGATCAGCCCCAGCATTTT. V is TRBV28 and J is TRBJ1-5; 8 bases map to TRBD1. V shed 7 bases and J 5 bases; nucleotides not matched to a gene: 4. This CDR3 contains 13 residues. Germline V gene lookup returns CDR1 MDHEN and CDR2 SYDVKM.

This chain joins TRBV6-1 and TRBJ2-3; 9 bases fit TRBD2. CDR3 length equals 17 residues. Per the germline V gene, CDR1 is MNHNS and CDR2 is SASEGT. With V trimmed by 2 bases and J by 3 bases, 9 bases remained unmatched. CDR3 loop: CASSERSSGSVTDTQYF. DNA of the CDR3: TGTGCCAGCAGTGAACGGAGTAGCGGGAGTGTTACAGATACGCAGTATTTT.

The chain joins TRBV10-3 to TRBJ2-7, with TRBD2 matching 11 bases. Losses at the gene ends were 2 bases for V and 5 bases for J; bases not matched to a gene: 2. CDR3 length equals 14 residues. The germline V gene has CDR1 ENHRY and CDR2 SYGVKD. For the CDR3, the DNA is TGTGCCATCAGTGAGCCGGGACTAGCGGACGAGCAGTACTTC. It encodes CAISEPGLADEQYF.

This chain connects TRBV4-3 to TRBJ2-2; no definite D call. The CDR3 has 15 residues. CDR1 and CDR2 (germline): LGHNA, YSLEER. Trimming shortened V by 0 bases and J by 6 bases, and 11 bases separated the two germline ends. The CDR3: CASSQDPGVPGELFF. CDR3 in DNA: TGCGCCAGCAGCCAAGACCCTGGAGTCCCCGGGGAGCTGTTTTTT.

This chain links TRBV11-2 with TRBJ2-3, with 7 bases matching TRBD1. The germline gives CDR1 SGHAT, CDR2 FQNNGV. This CDR3 region has 15 residues. Trimming cost V 7 bases and J 0 bases; bases outside gene matches: 7. CDR3 region: CASINGTVSTDTQYF. CDR3 DNA: TGTGCCAGCATCAATGGGACAGTAAGCACAGATACGCAGTATTTT. Full variable domain (rest looked up from reference TRBV11-2 and TRBJ2-3): EAGVAQSPRYKIIEKRQSVAFWCNPISGHATLYWYQQILGQGPKLLIQFQNNGVVDDSQLPKDRFSAERLKGVDSTLKIQPAKLEDSAVYLCASINGTVSTDTQYFGPGTRLTVL.